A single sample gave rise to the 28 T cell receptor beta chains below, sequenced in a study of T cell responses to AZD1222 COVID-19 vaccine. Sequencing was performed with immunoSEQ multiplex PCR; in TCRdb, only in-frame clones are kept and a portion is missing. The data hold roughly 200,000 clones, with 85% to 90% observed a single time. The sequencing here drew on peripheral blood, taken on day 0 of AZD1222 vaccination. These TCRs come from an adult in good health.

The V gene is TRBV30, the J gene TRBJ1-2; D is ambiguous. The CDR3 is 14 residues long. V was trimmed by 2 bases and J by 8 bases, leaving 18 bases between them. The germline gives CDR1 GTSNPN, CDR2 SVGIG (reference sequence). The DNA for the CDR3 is TGTGCCTGGAGTACAACGCTATGGCCCACGGGCTACACCTTC. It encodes CAWSTTLWPTGYTF.

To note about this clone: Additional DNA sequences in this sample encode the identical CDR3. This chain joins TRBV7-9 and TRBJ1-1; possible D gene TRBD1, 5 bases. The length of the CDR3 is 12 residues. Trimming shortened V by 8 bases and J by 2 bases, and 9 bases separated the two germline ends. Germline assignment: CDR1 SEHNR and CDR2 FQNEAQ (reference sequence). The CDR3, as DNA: TGTGCCAGCCGGGACGGAAACACTGAAGCTTTCTTT. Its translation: CASRDGNTEAFF. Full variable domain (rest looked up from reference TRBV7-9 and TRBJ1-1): DTGVSQNPRHKITKRGQNVTFRCDPISEHNRLYWYRQTLGQGPEFLTYFQNEAQLEKSRLLSDRFSAERPKGSFSTLEIQRTEQGDSAMYLCASRDGNTEAFFGQGTRLTVV.

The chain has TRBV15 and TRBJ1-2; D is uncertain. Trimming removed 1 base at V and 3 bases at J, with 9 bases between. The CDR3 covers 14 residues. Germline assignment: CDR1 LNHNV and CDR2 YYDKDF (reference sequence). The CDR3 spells CATSRGGDDYGYTF. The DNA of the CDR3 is TGTGCCACCAGCAGAGGGGGTGATGACTATGGCTACACCTTC. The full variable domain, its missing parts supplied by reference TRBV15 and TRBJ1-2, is DAMVIQNPRYQVTQFGKPVTLSCSQTLNHNVMYWYQQKSSQAPKLLFHYYDKDFNNEADTPDNFQSRRPNTSFCFLDIRSPGLGDTAMYLCATSRGGDDYGYTFGSGTRLTVV.

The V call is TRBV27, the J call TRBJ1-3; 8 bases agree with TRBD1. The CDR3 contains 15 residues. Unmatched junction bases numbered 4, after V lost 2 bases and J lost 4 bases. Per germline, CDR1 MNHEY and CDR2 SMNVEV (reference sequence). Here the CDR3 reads CASSLRGQGGNTIYF. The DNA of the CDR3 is TGTGCCAGCAGTTTACGAGGACAGGGCGGAAACACCATATATTTT.

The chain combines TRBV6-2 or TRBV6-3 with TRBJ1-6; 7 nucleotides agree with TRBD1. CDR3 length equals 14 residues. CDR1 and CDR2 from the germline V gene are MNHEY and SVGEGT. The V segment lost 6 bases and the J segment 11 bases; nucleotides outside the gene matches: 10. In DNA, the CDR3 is TGTGCCAGCAGCCTAGTGGGACAGCCTCCACCCCTCCACTTT. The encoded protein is CASSLVGQPPPLHF.

Written as DNA, the CDR3 is TGTGCCAGCAGTCAGGACAGCATGAACACTGAAGCTTTCTTT. It yields the protein CASSQDSMNTEAFF. The chain carries TRBV28 and TRBJ1-1; D may be TRBD1 (6 bases). The CDR3 runs 14 residues. V lost 5 bases, J lost 0 bases, and 10 bases lay in between. Germline CDR1 and CDR2: MDHEN and SYDVKM.

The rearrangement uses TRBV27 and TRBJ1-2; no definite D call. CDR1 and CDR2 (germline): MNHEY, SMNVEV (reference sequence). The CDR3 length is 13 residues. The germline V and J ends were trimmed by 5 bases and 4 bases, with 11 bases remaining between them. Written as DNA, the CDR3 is TGTGCCAGCAGTCCCCGACGGTTCTATGGCTACACCTTC. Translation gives CASSPRRFYGYTF.

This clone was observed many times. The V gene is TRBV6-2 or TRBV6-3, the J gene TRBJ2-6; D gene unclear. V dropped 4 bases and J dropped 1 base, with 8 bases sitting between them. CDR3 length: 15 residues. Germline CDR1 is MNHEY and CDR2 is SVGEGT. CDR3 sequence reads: CASSSDGSGANVLTF. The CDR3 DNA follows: TGTGCCAGCAGTTCCGACGGATCTGGGGCCAACGTCCTGACTTTC.

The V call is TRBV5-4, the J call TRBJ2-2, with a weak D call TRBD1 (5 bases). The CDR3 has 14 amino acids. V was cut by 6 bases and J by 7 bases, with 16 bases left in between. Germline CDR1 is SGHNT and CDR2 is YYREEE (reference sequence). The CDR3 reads CASTLGKGIGELFF. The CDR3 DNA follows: TGTGCCAGCACCCTGGGTAAGGGGATCGGGGAGCTGTTTTTT.

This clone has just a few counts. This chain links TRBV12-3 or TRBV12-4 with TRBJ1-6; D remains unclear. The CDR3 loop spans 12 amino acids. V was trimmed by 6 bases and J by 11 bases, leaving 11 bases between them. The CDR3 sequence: CASSPEGTPLHF. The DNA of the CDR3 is TGTGCCAGCAGCCCCGAGGGTACACCCCTCCACTTT.

The CDR3 here is CASSLGSSTGRLHGELFF. CDR3 nucleotide sequence: TGTGCCAGCAGTTTAGGTAGTTCGACAGGGAGATTGCACGGGGAGCTGTTTTTT. The genes are TRBV28 and TRBJ2-2, with 7 nucleotides matching TRBD1. This CDR3 comprises 18 residues. V lost 2 bases, J lost 7 bases, and 16 bases stayed unmatched. Germline CDR1 reads MDHEN; CDR2 reads SYDVKM.

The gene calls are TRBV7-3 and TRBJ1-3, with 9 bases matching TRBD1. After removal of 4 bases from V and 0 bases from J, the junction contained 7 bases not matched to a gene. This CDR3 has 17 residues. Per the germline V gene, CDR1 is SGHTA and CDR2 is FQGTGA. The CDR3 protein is CASSSGTGPSSGNTIYF. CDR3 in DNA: TGTGCCAGCAGCTCCGGGACAGGGCCGAGCTCTGGAAACACCATATATTTT.

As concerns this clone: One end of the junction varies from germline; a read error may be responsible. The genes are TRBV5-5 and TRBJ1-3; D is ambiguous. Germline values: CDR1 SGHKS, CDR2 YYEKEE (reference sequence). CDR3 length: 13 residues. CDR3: CASSLVAGSTIYF. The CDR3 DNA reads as TGTGCCAGCAGCTTGGTAGCCGGAAGCACCATATATTTT.

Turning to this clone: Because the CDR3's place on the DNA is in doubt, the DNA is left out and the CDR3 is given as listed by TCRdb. The CDR3 spells CASSFVPGPVRISGQAVGNTIYF. V gene TRBV27 combines with J gene TRBJ1-3. In germline, CDR1 is MNHEY, CDR2 SMNVEV (reference sequence). The CDR3 sequence runs 23 residues, both termini included.

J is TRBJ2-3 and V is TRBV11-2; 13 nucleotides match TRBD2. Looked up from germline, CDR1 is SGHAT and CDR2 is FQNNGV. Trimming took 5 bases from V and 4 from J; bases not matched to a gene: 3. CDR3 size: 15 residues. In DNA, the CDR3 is TGTGCCAGCAGCCGCGGACTAGCGGGGGCAGATACGCAGTATTTT. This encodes CASSRGLAGADTQYF.

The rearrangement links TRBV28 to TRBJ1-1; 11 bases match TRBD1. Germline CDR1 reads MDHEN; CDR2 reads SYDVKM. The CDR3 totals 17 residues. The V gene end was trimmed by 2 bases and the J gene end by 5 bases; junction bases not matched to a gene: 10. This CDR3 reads CASSLIGQGARGTEAFF. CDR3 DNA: TGTGCCAGCAGTTTAATCGGACAGGGGGCGAGAGGGACTGAAGCTTTCTTT.

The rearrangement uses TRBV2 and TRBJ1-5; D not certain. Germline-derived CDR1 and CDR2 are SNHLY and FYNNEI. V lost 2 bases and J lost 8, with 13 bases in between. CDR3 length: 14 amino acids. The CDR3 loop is CASSEIQPFEPQHF. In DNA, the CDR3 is TGTGCCAGCAGTGAAATACAGCCCTTCGAGCCCCAGCATTTT.

The CDR3 loop is CASSDNQETQYF. CDR3 nucleotides: TGTGCCAGCTCGGACAACCAAGAGACCCAGTACTTC. V is TRBV18 and J is TRBJ2-5; the D gene is possibly TRBD1 (5 bases). Per the germline V gene, CDR1 is KGHSH and CDR2 is LQKENI. Trimming shortened V by 6 bases and J by 0 bases, and 5 bases separated the two germline ends. CDR3 size: 12 residues.

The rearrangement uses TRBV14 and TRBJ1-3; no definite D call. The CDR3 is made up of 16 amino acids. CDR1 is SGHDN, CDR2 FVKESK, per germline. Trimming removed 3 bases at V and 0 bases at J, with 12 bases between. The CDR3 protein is CASSHIGVVSGNTIYF. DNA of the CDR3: TGTGCCAGCAGCCACATTGGAGTCGTCTCTGGAAACACCATATATTTT.

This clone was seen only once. This CDR3 is CSARLNTEAFF. The CDR3 bases are TGCAGTGCTAGACTCAACACTGAAGCTTTCTTT. The chain couples TRBV20-1 to TRBJ1-1; D remains ambiguous. CDR3 length equals 11 residues. Germline lookup yields CDR1 DFQATT and CDR2 SNEGSKA (reference sequence). V shed 2 bases and J shed 2 bases, with 3 bases lying between them.

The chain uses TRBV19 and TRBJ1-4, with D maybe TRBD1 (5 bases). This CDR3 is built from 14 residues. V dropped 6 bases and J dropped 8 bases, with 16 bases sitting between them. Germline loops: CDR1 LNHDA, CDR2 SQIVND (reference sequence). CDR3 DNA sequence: TGTGCCAGTAGGTTCGGGGCGTACGAGGAAAAACTGTTTTTT. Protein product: CASRFGAYEEKLFF.

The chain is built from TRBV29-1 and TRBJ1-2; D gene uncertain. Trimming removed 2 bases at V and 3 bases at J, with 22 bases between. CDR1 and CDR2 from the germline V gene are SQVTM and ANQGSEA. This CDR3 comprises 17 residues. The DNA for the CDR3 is TGCAGCGTTGAAAGGTTTGATGCGGGTCTCACTTACTATGGCTACACCTTC. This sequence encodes CSVERFDAGLTYYGYTF.

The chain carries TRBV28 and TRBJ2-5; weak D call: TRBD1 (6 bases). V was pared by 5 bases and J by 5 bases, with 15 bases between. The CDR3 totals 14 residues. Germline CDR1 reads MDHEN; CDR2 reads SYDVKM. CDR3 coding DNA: TGTGCCAGCAGTCAGACAGGTCCTACGGAGACCCAGTACTTC. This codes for CASSQTGPTETQYF. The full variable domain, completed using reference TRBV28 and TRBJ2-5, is DVKVTQSSRYLVKRTGEKVFLECVQDMDHENMFWYRQDPGLGLRLIYFSYDVKMKEKGDIPEGYSVSREKKERFSLILESASTNQTSMYLCASSQTGPTETQYFGPGTRLLVL.

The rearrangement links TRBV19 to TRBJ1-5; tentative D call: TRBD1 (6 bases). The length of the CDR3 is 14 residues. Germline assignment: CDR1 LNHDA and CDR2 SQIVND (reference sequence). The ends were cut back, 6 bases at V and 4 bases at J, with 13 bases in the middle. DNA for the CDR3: TGTGCCAGTAGCAACAGGGTTGTTAATCAGCCCCAGCATTTT. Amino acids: CASSNRVVNQPQHF.

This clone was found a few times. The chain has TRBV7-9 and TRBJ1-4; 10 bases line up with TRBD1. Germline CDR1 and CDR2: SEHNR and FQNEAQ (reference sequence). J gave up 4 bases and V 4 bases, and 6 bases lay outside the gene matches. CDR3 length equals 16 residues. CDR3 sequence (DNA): TGTGCCAGCAGCTCCCGGGACAGGGGTTATAATGAAAAACTGTTTTTT. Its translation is CASSSRDRGYNEKLFF. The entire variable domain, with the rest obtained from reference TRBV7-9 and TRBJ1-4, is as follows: DTGVSQNPRHKITKRGQNVTFRCDPISEHNRLYWYRQTLGQGPEFLTYFQNEAQLEKSRLLSDRFSAERPKGSFSTLEIQRTEQGDSAMYLCASSSRDRGYNEKLFFGSGTQLSVL.

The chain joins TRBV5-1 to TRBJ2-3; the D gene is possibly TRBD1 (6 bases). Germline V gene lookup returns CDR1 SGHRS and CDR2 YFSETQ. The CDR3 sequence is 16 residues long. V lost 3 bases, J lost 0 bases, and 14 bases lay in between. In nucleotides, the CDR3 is TGCGCCAGCAGCTGGAGGACAGCCTCTAGCACAGATACGCAGTATTTT. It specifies CASSWRTASSTDTQYF.

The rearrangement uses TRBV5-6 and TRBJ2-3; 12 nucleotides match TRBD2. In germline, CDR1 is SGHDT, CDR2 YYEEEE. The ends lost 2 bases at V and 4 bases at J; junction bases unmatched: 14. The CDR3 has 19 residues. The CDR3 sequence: CASSLELAGGPSRSDTQYF. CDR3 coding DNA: TGTGCCAGCAGCTTAGAGCTAGCGGGGGGGCCTTCCAGGTCAGATACGCAGTATTTT.

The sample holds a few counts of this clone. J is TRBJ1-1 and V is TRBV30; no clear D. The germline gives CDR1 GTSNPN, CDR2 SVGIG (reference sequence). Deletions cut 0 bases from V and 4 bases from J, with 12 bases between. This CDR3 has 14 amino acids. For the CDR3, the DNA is TGTGCCTGGAGTGTGGGTAGAGTTGGCACTGAAGCTTTCTTT. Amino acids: CAWSVGRVGTEAFF.